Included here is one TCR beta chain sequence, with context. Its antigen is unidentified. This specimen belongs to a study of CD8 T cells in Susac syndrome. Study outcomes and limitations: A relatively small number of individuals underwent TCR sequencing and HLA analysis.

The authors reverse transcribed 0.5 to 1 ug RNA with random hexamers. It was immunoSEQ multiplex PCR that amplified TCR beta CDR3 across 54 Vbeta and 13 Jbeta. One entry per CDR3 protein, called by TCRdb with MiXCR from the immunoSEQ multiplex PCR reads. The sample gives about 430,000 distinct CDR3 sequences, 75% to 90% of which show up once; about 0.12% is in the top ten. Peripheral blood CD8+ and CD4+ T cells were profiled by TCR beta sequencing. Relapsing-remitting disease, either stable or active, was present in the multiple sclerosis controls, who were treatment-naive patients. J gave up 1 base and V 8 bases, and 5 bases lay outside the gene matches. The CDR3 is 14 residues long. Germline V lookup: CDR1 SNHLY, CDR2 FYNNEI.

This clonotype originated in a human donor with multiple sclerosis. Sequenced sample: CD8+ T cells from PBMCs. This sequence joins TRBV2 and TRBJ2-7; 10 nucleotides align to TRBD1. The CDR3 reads CASEPGQGSYEQYF. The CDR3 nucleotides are TGTGCCAGCGAGCCGGGACAGGGGTCCTACGAGCAGTACTTC.